This T cell receptor (beta chain) is drawn from a study of low-dose radiotherapy and immunotherapy resistance in tumors. In its sample, this clonotype was seen many times. Stated time point: after trial treatment. As to treatment: LDRT plus nivolumab, ipilimumab, low-dose cyclophosphamide and aspirin (RACIN trial). TRAV- and TRBV-specific primers were used for first-strand cDNA, which covered alpha and beta chains. With a V-primer adapter and a constant-region primer, TCRs were amplified for 20 PCR cycles. TCRdb analysed the reads with MiXCR anew, one entry per CDR3 protein. The sample consists of tens of thousands of distinct CDR3 sequences, roughly 19% of them appearing once. V gave up 3 bases and J gave up 4 bases, with 12 bases separating them. The CDR3 spans 15 residues.

The receptor comes from a female donor with ovarian cancer. Sample: PBMCs, taken after low-dose radiotherapy plus immunotherapy. This chain joins TRBV12-3 or TRBV12-4 and TRBJ2-2; D is perhaps TRBD2 (6 bases). In DNA form, the CDR3 reads TGTGCCAGCAGTTTCAATAGCGGTTCCACCGGGGAGCTGTTTTTT. Its protein product is CASSFNSGSTGELFF.